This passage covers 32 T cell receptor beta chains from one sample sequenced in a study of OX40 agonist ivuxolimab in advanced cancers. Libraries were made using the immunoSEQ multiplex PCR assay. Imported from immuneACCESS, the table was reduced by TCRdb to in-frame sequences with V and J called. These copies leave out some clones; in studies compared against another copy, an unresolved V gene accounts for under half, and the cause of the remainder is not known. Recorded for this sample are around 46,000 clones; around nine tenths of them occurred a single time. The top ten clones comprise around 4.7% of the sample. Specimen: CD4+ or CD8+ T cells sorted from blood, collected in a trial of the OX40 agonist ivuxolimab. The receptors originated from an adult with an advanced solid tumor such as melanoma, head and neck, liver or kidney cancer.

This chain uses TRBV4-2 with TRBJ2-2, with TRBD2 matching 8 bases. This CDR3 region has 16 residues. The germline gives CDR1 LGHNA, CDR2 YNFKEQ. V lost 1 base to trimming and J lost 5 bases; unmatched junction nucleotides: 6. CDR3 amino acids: CASSQVSSGGTGELFF. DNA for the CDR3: TGTGCCAGCAGCCAAGTATCCAGCGGGGGAACCGGGGAGCTGTTTTTT.

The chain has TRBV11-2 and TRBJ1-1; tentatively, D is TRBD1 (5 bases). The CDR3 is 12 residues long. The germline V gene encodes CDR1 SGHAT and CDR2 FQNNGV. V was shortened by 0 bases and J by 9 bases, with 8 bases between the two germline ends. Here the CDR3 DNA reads TGTGCCAGCAGCTTAGAAGGGGTAAAAGCTTTCTTT. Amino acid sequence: CASSLEGVKAFF.

The chain's CDR3 is CAIQKPQGAMTEAFF. CDR3 nucleotide sequence: TGTGCCATACAAAAACCACAGGGGGCCATGACTGAAGCTTTCTTT. The chain uses TRBV6-1 and TRBJ1-1; TRBD1 aligns across 9 bases. The CDR3 is 15 amino acids. V lost 10 bases to trimming and J lost 5 bases; unmatched junction nucleotides: 14. Germline V gene data show CDR1 as MNHNS and CDR2 as SASEGT.

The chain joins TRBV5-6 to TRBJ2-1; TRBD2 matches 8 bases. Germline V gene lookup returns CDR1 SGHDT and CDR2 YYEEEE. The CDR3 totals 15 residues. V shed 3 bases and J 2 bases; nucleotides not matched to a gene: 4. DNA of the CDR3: TGTGCCAGCAGCTCACGACTAGCGCCCTACAATGAGCAGTTCTTC. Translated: CASSSRLAPYNEQFF.

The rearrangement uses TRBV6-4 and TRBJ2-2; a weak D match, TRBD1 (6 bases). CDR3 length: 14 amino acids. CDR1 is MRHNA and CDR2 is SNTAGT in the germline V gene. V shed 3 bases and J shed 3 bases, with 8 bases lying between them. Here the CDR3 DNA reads TGTGCCAGCAGTGAAGGGGGTGACACCGGGGAGCTGTTTTTT. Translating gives CASSEGGDTGELFF.

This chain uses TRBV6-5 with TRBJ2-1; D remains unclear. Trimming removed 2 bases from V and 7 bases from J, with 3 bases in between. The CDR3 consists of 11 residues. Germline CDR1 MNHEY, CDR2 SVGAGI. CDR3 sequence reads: CASSYGNEQFF. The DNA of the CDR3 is TGTGCCAGCAGTTACGGTAATGAGCAGTTCTTC.

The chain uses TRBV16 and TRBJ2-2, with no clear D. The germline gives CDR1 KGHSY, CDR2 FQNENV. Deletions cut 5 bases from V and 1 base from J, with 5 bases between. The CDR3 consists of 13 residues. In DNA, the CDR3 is TGTGCCAGCAGCTACAGGAACACCGGGGAGCTGTTTTTT. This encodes CASSYRNTGELFF.

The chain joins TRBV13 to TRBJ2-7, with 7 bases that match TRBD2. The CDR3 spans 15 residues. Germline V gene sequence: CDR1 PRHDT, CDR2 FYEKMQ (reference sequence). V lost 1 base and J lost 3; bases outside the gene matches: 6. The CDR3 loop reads CASSLAGTKRYEQYF. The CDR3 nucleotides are TGTGCCAGCAGCTTAGCCGGGACTAAGCGCTACGAGCAGTACTTC.

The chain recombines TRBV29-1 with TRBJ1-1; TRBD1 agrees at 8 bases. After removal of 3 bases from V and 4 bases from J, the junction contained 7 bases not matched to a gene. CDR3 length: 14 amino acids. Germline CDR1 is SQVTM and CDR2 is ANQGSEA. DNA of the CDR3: TGCAGCGTTGATTCGGTCCAGGGGGCCACTGAAGCTTTCTTT. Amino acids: CSVDSVQGATEAFF.

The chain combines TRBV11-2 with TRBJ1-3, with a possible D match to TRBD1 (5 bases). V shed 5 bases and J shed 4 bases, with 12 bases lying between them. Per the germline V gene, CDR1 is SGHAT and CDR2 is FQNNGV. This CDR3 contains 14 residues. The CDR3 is CASSRRDPGNTIYF. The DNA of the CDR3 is TGTGCCAGCAGCCGACGGGACCCAGGAAACACCATATATTTT.

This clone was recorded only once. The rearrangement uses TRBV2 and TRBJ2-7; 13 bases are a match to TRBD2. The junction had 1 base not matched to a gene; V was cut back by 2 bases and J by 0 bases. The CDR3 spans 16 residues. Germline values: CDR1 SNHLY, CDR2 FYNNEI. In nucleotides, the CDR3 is TGTGCCAGCAGTGAAACTAGCGGGAGGGCCTCCTACGAGCAGTACTTC. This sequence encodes CASSETSGRASYEQYF.

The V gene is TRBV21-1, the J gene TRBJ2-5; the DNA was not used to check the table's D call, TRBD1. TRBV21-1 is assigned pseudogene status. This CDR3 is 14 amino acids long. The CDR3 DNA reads TGTGCCAGCAGCAAAGATCCAGCAGGCCCACCCCAGTACTTC. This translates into CASSKDPAGPPQYF.

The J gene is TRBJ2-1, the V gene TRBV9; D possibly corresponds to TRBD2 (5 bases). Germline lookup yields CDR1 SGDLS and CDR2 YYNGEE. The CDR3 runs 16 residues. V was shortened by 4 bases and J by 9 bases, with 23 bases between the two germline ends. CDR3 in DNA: TGTGCCAGCAGCCCGTTTAGTGGTGGAGGTCGGGGTGAGCAGTTCTTC. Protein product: CASSPFSGGGRGEQFF.

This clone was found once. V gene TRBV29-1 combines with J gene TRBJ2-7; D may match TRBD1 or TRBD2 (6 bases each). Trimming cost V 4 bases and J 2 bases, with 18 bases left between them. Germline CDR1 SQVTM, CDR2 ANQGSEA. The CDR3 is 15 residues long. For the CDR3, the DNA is TGCAGCGTTGCAGGGATGGCGGGGACACCCTACGAGCAGTACTTC. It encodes CSVAGMAGTPYEQYF.

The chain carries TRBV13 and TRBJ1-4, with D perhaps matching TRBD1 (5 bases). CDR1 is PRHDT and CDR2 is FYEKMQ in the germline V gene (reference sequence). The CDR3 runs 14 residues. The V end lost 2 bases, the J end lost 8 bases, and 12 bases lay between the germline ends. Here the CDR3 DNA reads TGTGCCAGCAGCTTAAGGGAGAGGGGAGAAAAACTGTTTTTT. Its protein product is CASSLRERGEKLFF.

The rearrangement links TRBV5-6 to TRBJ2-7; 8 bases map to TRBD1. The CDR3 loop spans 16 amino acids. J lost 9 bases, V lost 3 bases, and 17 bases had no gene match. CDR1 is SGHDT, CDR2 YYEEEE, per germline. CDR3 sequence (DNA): TGTGCCAGCAGCTCAGATCGGACAGGGCATCCCCTGGGGCAGTACGTC. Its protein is CASSSDRTGHPLGQYV.

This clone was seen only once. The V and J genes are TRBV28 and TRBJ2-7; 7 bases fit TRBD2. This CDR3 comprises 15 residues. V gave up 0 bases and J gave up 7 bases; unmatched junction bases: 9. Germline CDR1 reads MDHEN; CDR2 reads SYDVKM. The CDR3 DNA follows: TGTGCCAGCAGTTTATGGGGCCGGGGGGTGGAGGAGCAGTACTTC. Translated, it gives CASSLWGRGVEEQYF.

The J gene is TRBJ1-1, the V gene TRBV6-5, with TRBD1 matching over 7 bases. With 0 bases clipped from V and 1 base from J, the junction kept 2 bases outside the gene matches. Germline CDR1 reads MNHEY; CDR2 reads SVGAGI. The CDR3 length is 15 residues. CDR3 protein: CASSYSTGPNTEAFF. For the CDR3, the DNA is TGTGCCAGCAGTTACTCGACAGGGCCGAACACTGAAGCTTTCTTT.

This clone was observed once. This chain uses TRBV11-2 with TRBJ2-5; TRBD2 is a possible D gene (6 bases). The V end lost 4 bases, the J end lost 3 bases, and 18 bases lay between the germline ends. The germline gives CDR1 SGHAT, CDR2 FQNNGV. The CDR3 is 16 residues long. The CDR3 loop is CASSSGPAGTEETQYF. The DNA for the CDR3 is TGTGCCAGCAGCTCGGGGCCTGCGGGGACTGAAGAGACCCAGTACTTC.

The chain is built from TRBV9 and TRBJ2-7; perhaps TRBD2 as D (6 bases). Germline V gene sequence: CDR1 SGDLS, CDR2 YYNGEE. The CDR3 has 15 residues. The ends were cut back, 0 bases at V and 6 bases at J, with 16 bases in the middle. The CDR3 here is CASSVGTDPRGEQYV. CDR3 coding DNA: TGTGCCAGCAGCGTAGGAACTGACCCGCGGGGCGAGCAGTACGTC.

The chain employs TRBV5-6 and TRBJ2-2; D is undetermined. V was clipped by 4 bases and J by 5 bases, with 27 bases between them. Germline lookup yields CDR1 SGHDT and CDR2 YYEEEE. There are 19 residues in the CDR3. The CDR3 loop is CASSVRVIRSAPVTGELFF. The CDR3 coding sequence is TGTGCCAGCAGCGTAAGAGTTATAAGATCAGCCCCTGTGACCGGGGAGCTGTTTTTT.

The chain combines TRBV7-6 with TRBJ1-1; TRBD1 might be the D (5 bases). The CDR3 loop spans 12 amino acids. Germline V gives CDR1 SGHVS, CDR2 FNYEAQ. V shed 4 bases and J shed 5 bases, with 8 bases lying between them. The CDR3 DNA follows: TGTGCCAGCAGCTCGACAGTGACTGAAGCTTTCTTT. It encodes CASSSTVTEAFF.

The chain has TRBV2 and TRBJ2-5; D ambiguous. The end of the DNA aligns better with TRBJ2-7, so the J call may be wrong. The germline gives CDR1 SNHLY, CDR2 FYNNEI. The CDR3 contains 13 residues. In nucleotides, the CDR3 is TGTGCCAGCAGTGACATCGGGCCGTACGAGCAGTACTTC. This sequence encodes CASSDIGPYEQYF.

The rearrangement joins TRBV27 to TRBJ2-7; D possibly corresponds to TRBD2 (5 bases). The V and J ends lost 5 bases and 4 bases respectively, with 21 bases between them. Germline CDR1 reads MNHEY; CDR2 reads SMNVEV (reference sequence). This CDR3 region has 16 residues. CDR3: CASSPNPGGIGYEQYF. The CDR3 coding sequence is TGTGCCAGCAGTCCAAACCCCGGAGGTATAGGTTACGAGCAGTACTTC.

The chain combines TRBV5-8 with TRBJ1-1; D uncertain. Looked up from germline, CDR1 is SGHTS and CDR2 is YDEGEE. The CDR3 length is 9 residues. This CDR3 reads CQVNTEAFF. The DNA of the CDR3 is TGTCAAGTGAACACTGAAGCTTTCTTT.

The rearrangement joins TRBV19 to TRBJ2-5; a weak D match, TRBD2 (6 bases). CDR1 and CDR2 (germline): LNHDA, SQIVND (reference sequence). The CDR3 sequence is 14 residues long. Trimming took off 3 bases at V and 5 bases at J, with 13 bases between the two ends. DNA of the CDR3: TGTGCCAGTAGTATTGGCGGGGCTGCGGAGACCCAGTACTTC. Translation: CASSIGGAAETQYF.

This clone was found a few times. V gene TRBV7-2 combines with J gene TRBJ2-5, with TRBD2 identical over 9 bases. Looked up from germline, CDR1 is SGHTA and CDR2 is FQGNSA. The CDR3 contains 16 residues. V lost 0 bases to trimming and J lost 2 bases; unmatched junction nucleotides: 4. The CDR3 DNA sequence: TGTGCCAGCAGCTTAGCGCTAGCGGGGATACAAGAGACCCAGTACTTC. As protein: CASSLALAGIQETQYF.

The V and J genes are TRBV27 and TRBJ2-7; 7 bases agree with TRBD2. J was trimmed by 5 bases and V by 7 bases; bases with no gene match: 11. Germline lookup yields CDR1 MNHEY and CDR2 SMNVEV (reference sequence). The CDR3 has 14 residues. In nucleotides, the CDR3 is TGTGCCAGCACCTTCGGGGGAGGGTCCCACGAGCAGTACTTC. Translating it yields CASTFGGGSHEQYF.

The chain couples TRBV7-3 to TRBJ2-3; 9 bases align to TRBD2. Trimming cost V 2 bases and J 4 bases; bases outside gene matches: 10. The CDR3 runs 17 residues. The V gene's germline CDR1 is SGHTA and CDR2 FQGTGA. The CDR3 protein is CASSLRGRGYAADTQYF. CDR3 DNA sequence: TGTGCCAGCAGCTTACGCGGGAGGGGTTACGCTGCAGATACGCAGTATTTT.

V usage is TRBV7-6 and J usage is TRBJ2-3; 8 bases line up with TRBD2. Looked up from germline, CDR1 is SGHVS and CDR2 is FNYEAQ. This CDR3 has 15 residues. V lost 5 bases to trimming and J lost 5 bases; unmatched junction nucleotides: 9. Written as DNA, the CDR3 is TGTGCCAGCAGCCTCTTAGCGGGGCCAGTAGATACGCAGTATTTT. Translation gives CASSLLAGPVDTQYF.

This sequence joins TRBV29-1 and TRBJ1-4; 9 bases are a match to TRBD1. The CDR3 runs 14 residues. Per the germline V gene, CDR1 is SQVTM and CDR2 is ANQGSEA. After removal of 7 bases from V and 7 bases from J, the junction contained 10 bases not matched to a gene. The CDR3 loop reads CSAGQGGRGEKLFF. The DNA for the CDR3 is TGCAGCGCGGGACAGGGAGGGCGAGGTGAAAAACTGTTTTTT. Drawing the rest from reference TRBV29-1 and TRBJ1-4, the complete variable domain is SAVISQKPSRDICQRGTSLTIQCQVDSQVTMMFWYRQQPGQSLTLIATANQGSEATYESGFVIDKFPISRPNLTFSTLTVSNMSPEDSSIYLCSAGQGGRGEKLFFGSGTQLSVL.

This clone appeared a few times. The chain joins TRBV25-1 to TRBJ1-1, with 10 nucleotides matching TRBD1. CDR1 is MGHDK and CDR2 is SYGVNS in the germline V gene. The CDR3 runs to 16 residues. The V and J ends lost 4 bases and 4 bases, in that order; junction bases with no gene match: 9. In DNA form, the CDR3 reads TGTGCCAGCAGTGGACAGGGGGCGTTAGGTTCCACTGAAGCTTTCTTT. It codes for CASSGQGALGSTEAFF.